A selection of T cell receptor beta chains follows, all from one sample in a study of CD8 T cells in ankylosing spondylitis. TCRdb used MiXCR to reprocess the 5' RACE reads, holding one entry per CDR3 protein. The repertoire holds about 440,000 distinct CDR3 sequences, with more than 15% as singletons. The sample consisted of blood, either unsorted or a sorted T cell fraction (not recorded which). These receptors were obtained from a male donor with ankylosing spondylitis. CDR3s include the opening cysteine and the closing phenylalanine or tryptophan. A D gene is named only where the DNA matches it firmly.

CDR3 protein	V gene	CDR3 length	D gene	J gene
CASSPRETSTDTQYF	TRBV18	15	.	TRBJ2-3
CASAPPSGGYNEQFF	TRBV11-3	15	TRBD2	TRBJ2-1
CASSAPGLAGGVGELFF	TRBV9	17	TRBD2	TRBJ2-2
CASSVGLRGEAFF	TRBV7-9	13	.	TRBJ1-1
CASSLRLAGGPDTQYF	TRBV12-3/TRBV12-4	16	TRBD2	TRBJ2-3
CATSDFGQNYGYTF	TRBV24-1	14	.	TRBJ1-2
CSANSAGSGSYEQYF	TRBV20-1	15	.	TRBJ2-7
CSARETGALMSYTF	TRBV20-1	14	.	TRBJ1-2
CASSILQGSGSPLHF	TRBV19	15	.	TRBJ1-6
CASSLLGGTSGSYEQYF	TRBV7-2	17	TRBD2	TRBJ2-7
CASSLHGALLNTEAFF	TRBV21-1	16	.	TRBJ1-1
CASSLRGRIWETQYF	TRBV27	15	.	TRBJ2-5
CASSLGVENIQYF	TRBV7-8	13	.	TRBJ2-4
CASSQVTAVGNLYEQYF	TRBV4-1	17	.	TRBJ2-7
CASSRNTGGTEAFF	TRBV6-2/TRBV6-3	14	TRBD1	TRBJ1-1
CASSPGPGSSTDTQYF	TRBV27	16	.	TRBJ2-3
CASTSGTGWNEQFF	TRBV19	14	.	TRBJ2-1
CASSQDSRTAGNTIYF	TRBV4-1	16	.	TRBJ1-3
CASSKTGSSTDTQYF	TRBV11-2	15	TRBD1	TRBJ2-3
CASSTPGGRTYEQYF	TRBV6-2/TRBV6-3	15	TRBD2	TRBJ2-7
CASSPETGGYYEQYF	TRBV5-1	15	TRBD1	TRBJ2-7
CASSYQTKGAFF	TRBV6-6	12	.	TRBJ1-1